Listed below are T cell receptor beta chains from one sample, sequenced in a study of cytomegalovirus exposure and HLA in healthy donors. The data were produced by immunoSEQ multiplex PCR, yet TCRdb's version contains in-frame clones alone and is incomplete. Found here are 63,000 or so clones, 73% of them singletons; the top ten hold 5.4%. Source material: PBMCs. These receptors all stem from a man between 50 and 59 years old in good health and CMV-seronegative. Both conserved end residues are part of each CDR3. The D gene is left open where the match is weak. A clone size is listed for some rows: how often the clone was seen (once, few, many), or a class if it is expanded.

d_gene	abundance	j_gene	v_gene	CDR3nt	CDR3aa
NA	few	TRBJ2-2	TRBV5-4	TGTGCCAGCAGCCAAGGACAGAGGGACACCGGGGAGCTGTTTTTT	CASSQGQRDTGELFF
NA	NA	TRBJ2-4	TRBV4-2	TGTGCCAGCAGCCAAGCTTGGGGGGGGGCCGGGTCGTTCGACATTCAGTACTTC	CASSQAWGGAGSFDIQYF
NA	NA	TRBJ2-7	TRBV12-2	TGTGCAAGTCGCCCTAGGATCACCTGGAGGACCTACGAGCAGTACTTC	CASRPRITWRTYEQYF
NA	NA	TRBJ1-1	TRBV21-1	TGTGCCAGCAAAGCATGCTTTCGGGCTGAAGCTTTCTTT	CASKACFRAEAFF
TRBD1	NA	TRBJ2-1	TRBV5-6	TGTGCCAGCAGGTCCGGGACAGCATACAATGAGCAGTTCTTC	CASRSGTAYNEQFF
TRBD2	NA	TRBJ2-7	TRBV9	TGTGCCAGCAGCGTAGAACGGGGGGGATACGAGCAGTACTTC	CASSVERGGYEQYF
NA	NA	TRBJ2-3	TRBV9	TGTGCCAGCAGCGTACCCCCGGGTTTAAGCACAGATACGCAGTATTTT	CASSVPPGLSTDTQYF
TRBD2	NA	TRBJ2-2	TRBV5-1	TGCGCCAGCAGCTTACTAGCGGGGGGGCCCGGGGAGCTGTTTTTT	CASSLLAGGPGELFF
TRBD1	NA	TRBJ1-1	TRBV2	TGTGCCAGCAGTGTAAAAAGACAGGGGTTTACGAACACTGAAGCTTTCTTT	CASSVKRQGFTNTEAFF
NA	NA	TRBJ2-5	TRBV6-6	TGTGCCAGCAGCCCGAAGAGGGAGACCCAGTACTTC	CASSPKRETQYF
NA	NA	TRBJ1-1	TRBV15	TGTGCCACCAGCAGAGACGAGTTTGAAGCTTTCTTT	CATSRDEFEAFF
NA	NA	TRBJ1-4	TRBV11-2	TGTGCCAGCAGCCTAAGGGGCCTTAATGAAAAACTGTTTTTT	CASSLRGLNEKLFF
NA	NA	TRBJ1-4	TRBV6-5	TGTGCCACCTCTCGGACAGTTGATAATGAAAAACTGTTTTTT	CATSRTVDNEKLFF
NA	few	TRBJ2-6	TRBV7-9	TGTGCCAGCAGCCCGACGCAGGGCGGTTTTGGGGCCAACGTCCTGACTTTC	CASSPTQGGFGANVLTF
NA	NA	TRBJ1-1	TRBV6-1	TGTGCCAGCAGTGATCGGGAATCGGCGAACACTGAAGCTTTCTTT	CASSDRESANTEAFF
NA	NA	TRBJ1-5	TRBV6-1	TGTGCCAGCAGGACAACCCTCTGGGGCAATCAGCCCCAGCATTTT	CASRTTLWGNQPQHF
NA	NA	TRBJ2-7	TRBV27	TGTGCCAGCATTCCCCCCTCGGGTTACGAGCAGTACTTC	CASIPPSGYEQYF
NA	NA	TRBJ1-1	TRBV6-5	TGTGCCAGCAGTTACCCCGGACAGAACACTGAAGCTTTCTTT	CASSYPGQNTEAFF
NA	NA	TRBJ2-1	TRBV6-5	TGTGCCAGCAGTCCCTTTGTTAATTCCTACAATGAGCAGTTCTTC	CASSPFVNSYNEQFF
NA	NA	TRBJ2-7	TRBV7-6	TGTGCCAGCAGCTTAGACGGTTTTAGTTCCGAGCAGTACTTC	CASSLDGFSSEQYF
TRBD1	NA	TRBJ1-1	TRBV2	TGTGCCAGCAATGTGGACAGGGCGAACACTGAAGCTTTCTTT	CASNVDRANTEAFF